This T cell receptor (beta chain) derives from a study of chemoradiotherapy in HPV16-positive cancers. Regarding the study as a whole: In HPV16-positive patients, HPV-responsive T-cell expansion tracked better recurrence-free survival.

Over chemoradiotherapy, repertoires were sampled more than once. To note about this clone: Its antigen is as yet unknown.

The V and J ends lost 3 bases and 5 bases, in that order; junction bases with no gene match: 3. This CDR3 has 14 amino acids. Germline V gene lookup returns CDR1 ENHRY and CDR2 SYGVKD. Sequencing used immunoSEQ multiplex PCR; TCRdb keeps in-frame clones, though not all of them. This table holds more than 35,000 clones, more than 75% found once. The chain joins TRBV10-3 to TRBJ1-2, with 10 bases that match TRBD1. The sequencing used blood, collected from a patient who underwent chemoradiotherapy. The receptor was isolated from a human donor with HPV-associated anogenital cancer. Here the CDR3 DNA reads TGTGCCATCAGTGATGCGGGACAGGGGTATGGCTACACCTTC. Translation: CAISDAGQGYGYTF.